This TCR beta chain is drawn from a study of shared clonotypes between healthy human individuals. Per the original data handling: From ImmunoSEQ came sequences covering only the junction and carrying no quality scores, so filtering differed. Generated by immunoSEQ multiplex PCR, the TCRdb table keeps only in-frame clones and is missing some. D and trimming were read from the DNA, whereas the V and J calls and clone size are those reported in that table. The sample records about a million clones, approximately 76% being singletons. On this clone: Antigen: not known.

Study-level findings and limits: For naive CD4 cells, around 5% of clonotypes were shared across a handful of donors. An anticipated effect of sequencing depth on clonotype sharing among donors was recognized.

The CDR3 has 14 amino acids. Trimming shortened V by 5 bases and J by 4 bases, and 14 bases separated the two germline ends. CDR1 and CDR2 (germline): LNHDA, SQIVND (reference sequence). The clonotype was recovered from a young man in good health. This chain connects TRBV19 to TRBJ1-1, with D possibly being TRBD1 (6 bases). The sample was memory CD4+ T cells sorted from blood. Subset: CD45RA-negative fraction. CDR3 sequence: CASSLQGGTTEAFF. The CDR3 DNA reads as TGTGCCAGTAGTCTACAGGGAGGGACCACTGAAGCTTTCTTT. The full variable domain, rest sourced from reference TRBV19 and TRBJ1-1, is DGGITQSPKYLFRKEGQNVTLSCEQNLNHDAMYWYRQDPGQGLRLIYYSQIVNDFQKGDIAEGYSVSREKKESFPLTVTSAQKNPTAFYLCASSLQGGTTEAFFGQGTRLTVV.